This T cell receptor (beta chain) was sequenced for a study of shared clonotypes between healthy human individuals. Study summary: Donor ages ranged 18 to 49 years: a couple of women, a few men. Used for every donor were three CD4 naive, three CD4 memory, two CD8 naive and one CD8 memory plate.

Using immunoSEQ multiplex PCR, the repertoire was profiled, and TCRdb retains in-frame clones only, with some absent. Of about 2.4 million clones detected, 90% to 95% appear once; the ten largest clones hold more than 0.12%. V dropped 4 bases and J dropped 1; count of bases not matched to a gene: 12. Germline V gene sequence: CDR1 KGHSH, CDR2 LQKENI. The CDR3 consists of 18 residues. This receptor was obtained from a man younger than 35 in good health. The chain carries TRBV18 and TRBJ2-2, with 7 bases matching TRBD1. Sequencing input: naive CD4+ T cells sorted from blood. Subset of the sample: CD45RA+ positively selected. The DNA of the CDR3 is TGTGCCAGCTCACTTAACAGGGGAAACGGCATGAACACCGGGGAGCTGTTTTTT. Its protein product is CASSLNRGNGMNTGELFF.